This T cell receptor (beta chain) was captured by sequencing in a study of cytomegalovirus exposure and HLA in healthy donors. The study's findings and limits: The later analysis indicated that the majority of CMV-associated TCR beta chains appeared HLA-restricted. In a later analysis, TCR beta V- and J-gene trimming was associated with a missense DCLRE1C variant. The study designated 164 TCR beta chains cytomegalovirus-associated.

With regard to this clone: As yet, its antigen is unknown.

J gave up 5 bases and V 4 bases, and 7 bases lay outside the gene matches. Germline assignment: CDR1 GTSNPN and CDR2 SVGIG (reference sequence). The CDR3 covers 15 residues. The PCR contained 60 Vbeta and 13 Jbeta primers. TCRdb keeps only in-frame clones here, not all; method: immunoSEQ multiplex PCR. The sample has about 170,000 clones; around 83% are singletons. Material: PBMCs. This chain links TRBV30 with TRBJ2-5, with 13 nucleotides matching TRBD2. This clonotype was obtained from a girl aged 2 to 9 in good health and CMV-seropositive. CDR3 residues: CAWNPGTSGVETQYF. The CDR3 region has the DNA TGTGCCTGGAATCCCGGGACTAGCGGGGTGGAGACCCAGTACTTC.